Each of the 19 T cell receptor beta chains below was sequenced from the same sample in a study of Ad26.COV2.S vaccination and SARS-CoV-2 variants. The assay was immunoSEQ multiplex PCR, and TCRdb's table has in-frame clones only and misses some. Of about 420,000 clones in the sample, 70% to 90% were seen once. Treatment here: 15 to 20 received Ad26.COV2.S at low or high dose, single or two shots; a few received placebo; per-sample allocation not given. The study sampled participants on day 63 after the first vaccine or placebo injection. The sequencing used peripheral blood, collected in a trial of Ad26.COV2.S vaccine versus placebo. The receptors here all came from a person between 18 and 65 years old who received the Ad26.COV2.S COVID-19 vaccine or a placebo.

This chain links TRBV11-1 with TRBJ2-3; tentative D call: TRBD2 (6 bases). CDR3 size: 16 residues. V lost 1 base to trimming and J lost 1 base, with 12 bases between them. Germline values: CDR1 SGHAT, CDR2 FQDESV (reference sequence). CDR3 loop: CASSLGASAGTDTQYF. The CDR3 DNA sequence: TGTGCCAGCAGCTTAGGGGCTAGCGCGGGCACAGATACGCAGTATTTT.

V is TRBV28 and J is TRBJ1-4, with 10 positions matching TRBD1. The CDR3 extends over 16 amino acids. With V trimmed by 6 bases and J by 2 bases, 6 bases remained unmatched. Germline V lookup: CDR1 MDHEN, CDR2 SYDVKM. The CDR3 DNA reads as TGTGCCAGCAGCCTGACAGGGGGCTTCACTAATGAAAAACTGTTTTTT. Translating gives CASSLTGGFTNEKLFF.

The V call is TRBV7-9, the J call TRBJ2-7; TRBD1 matches at 7 bases. The CDR3 loop spans 14 amino acids. V was clipped by 3 bases and J by 4 bases; unmatched bases: 6. CDR1 SEHNR and CDR2 FQNEAQ come from the germline V gene (reference sequence). The CDR3 bases are TGTGCCAGCAGCTTCGGACAGGACCCATACGAGCAGTACTTC. It codes for CASSFGQDPYEQYF.

The chain uses TRBV30 and TRBJ2-5; tentative D call: TRBD1 (5 bases). Trimming took off 3 bases at V and 4 bases at J, with 12 bases between the two ends. Germline V CDR1 and CDR2: GTSNPN, SVGIG (reference sequence). This CDR3 comprises 13 residues. CDR3 nucleotides: TGTGCCTGGAGGCGCAGGGTGGGAGAGACCCAGTACTTC. Translation: CAWRRRVGETQYF.

In DNA form, the CDR3 reads TGTGCCAGCAGGGGGAATGAGCAGTTCTTC. Protein sequence: CASRGNEQFF. The V call is TRBV4-2, the J call TRBJ2-1; unclear D gene. CDR3 length: 10 amino acids. The V and J ends lost 6 bases and 7 bases respectively, with 4 bases between them. Germline V gene data show CDR1 as LGHNA and CDR2 as YNFKEQ.

The chain couples TRBV12-2 to TRBJ1-6; the D call in the table, TRBD1, was not verified against the DNA. TRBV12-2 is a recognized pseudogene. CDR3 length equals 19 residues. DNA of the CDR3: TGTGCAAGTCGCTTAGCGGGAGTGACAGGCCCGCAGCATGCAGTCCCCCTCCACTTT. This gives the protein CASRLAGVTGPQHAVPLHF.

Only a few counts were recorded for this clone. The CDR3 loop reads CATRLTGGSYNEQFF. The CDR3 nucleotides are TGTGCCACCAGGTTGACAGGGGGCTCCTACAATGAGCAGTTCTTC. This chain uses TRBV10-3 with TRBJ2-1; 9 bases align to TRBD1. Germline CDR1 ENHRY, CDR2 SYGVKD. This CDR3 spans 15 amino acids. Trimming at V came to 10 bases and at J to 0 bases, leaving 7 bases not matched to a gene.

The chain links TRBV28 to TRBJ1-3, with TRBD1 as a possible D gene (5 bases). The V and J ends lost 2 bases and 0 bases respectively, with 11 bases between them. This CDR3 comprises 16 residues. Per the germline V gene, CDR1 is MDHEN and CDR2 is SYDVKM. CDR3: CASSLLGGSSGNTIYF. CDR3 nucleotides: TGTGCCAGCAGTTTACTCGGGGGGAGCTCTGGAAACACCATATATTTT.

Only a few counts were recorded for this clone. V gene TRBV4-1 combines with J gene TRBJ1-1, with D possibly TRBD1 on 6 matching bases. Germline V CDR1 and CDR2: MGHRA, YSYEKL. This CDR3 is built from 15 residues. Trimming took off 1 base at V and 5 bases at J, with 14 bases between the two ends. The CDR3 nucleotides are TGCGCCAGCAGCCAAGGCGACGGGGGCGGAACTGAAGCTTTCTTT. Its translation is CASSQGDGGGTEAFF.

The rearrangement joins TRBV11-2 to TRBJ2-5; D call uncertain. The length of the CDR3 is 13 residues. Looked up from germline, CDR1 is SGHAT and CDR2 is FQNNGV. Trimming stripped 3 bases from V and 4 bases from J, with 9 bases between. The CDR3 protein is CASSLNSIETQYF. For the CDR3, the DNA is TGTGCCAGCAGCTTGAACAGTATAGAGACCCAGTACTTC.

The V and J genes are TRBV7-9 and TRBJ1-5, with 9 bases that match TRBD1. After removal of 0 bases from V and 4 bases from J, the junction contained 7 bases not matched to a gene. The germline V gene encodes CDR1 SEHNR and CDR2 FQNEAQ (reference sequence). The CDR3 is 17 amino acids. The CDR3 loop is CASSLARSGTGNQPQHF. As DNA, the CDR3 is TGTGCCAGCAGCTTAGCGCGATCCGGGACAGGGAATCAGCCCCAGCATTTT. The full variable domain, with the rest looked up from reference TRBV7-9 and TRBJ1-5, is DTGVSQNPRHKITKRGQNVTFRCDPISEHNRLYWYRQTLGQGPEFLTYFQNEAQLEKSRLLSDRFSAERPKGSFSTLEIQRTEQGDSAMYLCASSLARSGTGNQPQHFGDGTRLSIL.

V and J are TRBV7-3 and TRBJ2-1; D not resolved. The CDR3 has 14 amino acids. CDR1 SGHTA and CDR2 FQGTGA come from the germline V gene. The germline V and J ends were trimmed by 2 bases and 3 bases, with 8 bases remaining between them. The CDR3 coding sequence is TGTGCCAGCAGCTTAGACCACAGCTACAATGAGCAGTTCTTC. Translating it yields CASSLDHSYNEQFF.

The rearrangement joins TRBV28 to TRBJ2-7; TRBD1 is a possible D gene (5 bases). The CDR3 is 14 residues long. The germline V gene has CDR1 MDHEN and CDR2 SYDVKM. V was trimmed by 2 bases and J by 2 bases, leaving 10 bases between them. The CDR3, as DNA: TGTGCCAGCAGTTTACCAGCAGGGACCTACGAGCAGTACTTC. As protein: CASSLPAGTYEQYF.

This rearrangement joins TRBV5-4 to TRBJ1-5; D unclear. In germline, CDR1 is SGHNT, CDR2 YYREEE (reference sequence). This CDR3 contains 13 residues. V was pared by 3 bases and J by 0 bases, with 4 bases between. CDR3 amino acids: CASSYGSNQPQHF. The CDR3 coding sequence is TGTGCCAGCAGCTACGGTAGCAATCAGCCCCAGCATTTT.

The table lists this clone with a count of one. V is TRBV29-1 and J is TRBJ2-1, with a possible D match to TRBD2 (6 bases). CDR1 is SQVTM and CDR2 is ANQGSEA in the germline V gene. V was cut by 3 bases and J by 4 bases, with 7 bases left in between. The CDR3 is 12 amino acids. The CDR3 spells CSVDAGYNEQFF. The CDR3 DNA reads TGCAGCGTTGATGCGGGGTACAATGAGCAGTTCTTC.

J is TRBJ2-5 and V is TRBV4-3; D perhaps matches TRBD1 (6 bases). Trimming removed 3 bases from V and 5 bases from J, with 13 bases in between. The CDR3 is 14 residues long. Germline CDR1 and CDR2: LGHNA and YSLEER. The CDR3 DNA reads TGCGCCAGCAGCCATATCCTGGACAGCGAGACCCAGTACTTC. Its translation is CASSHILDSETQYF.

The chain links TRBV18 to TRBJ2-2; 11 nucleotides align to TRBD2. Germline values: CDR1 KGHSH, CDR2 LQKENI. V shed 0 bases and J 0 bases; nucleotides not matched to a gene: 6. The CDR3 spans 19 residues. In DNA form, the CDR3 reads TGTGCCAGCTCACCACCGAGACTAGCGGGGACGACGAACACCGGGGAGCTGTTTTTT. Residues: CASSPPRLAGTTNTGELFF.

The V call is TRBV2, the J call TRBJ1-5; TRBD1 matches 8 bases. CDR1 and CDR2 (germline): SNHLY, FYNNEI. The CDR3 has 13 residues. V was clipped by 4 bases and J by 6 bases; unmatched bases: 2. The CDR3 protein is CASSGDRSQPQHF. The CDR3 coding sequence is TGTGCCAGCAGTGGGGACAGGAGTCAGCCCCAGCATTTT.

The count of this clone is one. The chain has TRBV6-1 and TRBJ2-7; D is perhaps TRBD2 (5 bases). The germline V gene encodes CDR1 MNHNS and CDR2 SASEGT. V lost 1 base to trimming and J lost 7 bases, with 17 bases between them. This CDR3 spans 15 amino acids. CDR3 sequence (DNA): TGTGCCAGCAGTGAAGGTGTCTGGGGAGCGAGGGAGCAGTACTTC. Its translation: CASSEGVWGAREQYF.